Shown below are 21 T cell receptor beta chains from a single sample sequenced in a study of T cell responses to AZD1222 COVID-19 vaccine. Sequenced by immunoSEQ multiplex PCR; TCRdb stores in-frame clones only, minus some. The sample holds around 190,000 clones, 88% seen once. The specimen was peripheral blood, collected on day 0 of AZD1222 vaccination. The source of these receptors is an adult in good health.

The chain joins TRBV19 to TRBJ2-5, with 9 bases identical to TRBD1. V shed 7 bases and J 5 bases; nucleotides not matched to a gene: 11. Germline values: CDR1 LNHDA, CDR2 SQIVND (reference sequence). This CDR3 is built from 15 residues. The CDR3 here is CASTSDRGLGETQYF. The CDR3 DNA sequence: TGTGCCAGTACCTCTGACAGGGGGTTGGGGGAGACCCAGTACTTC.

This chain uses TRBV6-6 with TRBJ1-1; D unclear. CDR3 length: 15 amino acids. Looked up from germline, CDR1 is MNHNY and CDR2 is SVGAGI (reference sequence). Trimming left V 1 base short and J 7 bases short, with 16 bases between. CDR3 DNA sequence: TGTGCCAGCAGTTACTGGGTTTTTGGTCGGGGTGAAGCTTTCTTT. It codes for CASSYWVFGRGEAFF.

The rearrangement links TRBV12-3 or TRBV12-4 to TRBJ2-7; no firm D call. The V end was cut by 8 bases, the J end by 4 bases, with 9 bases between. The CDR3 runs 11 residues. The CDR3, as DNA: TGTGCCAGCCGGTTAGGGTACGAGCAGTACTTC. As protein: CASRLGYEQYF.

The rearrangement joins TRBV2 to TRBJ2-1; 7 nucleotides agree with TRBD1. The germline V gene has CDR1 SNHLY and CDR2 FYNNEI. Trimming at V came to 5 bases and at J to 3 bases, leaving 4 bases not matched to a gene. The CDR3 loop spans 14 amino acids. CDR3 sequence reads: CASSTGESYNEQFF. DNA of the CDR3: TGTGCCAGCAGTACAGGGGAAAGCTACAATGAGCAGTTCTTC. The full variable domain, its missing parts supplied by reference TRBV2 and TRBJ2-1, is EPEVTQTPSHQVTQMGQEVILRCVPISNHLYFYWYRQILGQKVEFLVSFYNNEISEKSEIFDDQFSVERPDGSNFTLKIRSTKLEDSAMYFCASSTGESYNEQFFGPGTRLTVL.

This sequence joins TRBV6-2 or TRBV6-3 and TRBJ1-2; D gene ambiguous. The CDR3 spans 12 residues. V was cut by 5 bases and J by 2 bases, with 6 bases left in between. CDR1 is MNHEY and CDR2 is SVGEGT in the germline V gene. The CDR3 spells CASSPANYGYTF. CDR3 bases: TGTGCCAGCAGTCCCGCCAACTATGGCTACACCTTC.

This chain links TRBV19 with TRBJ2-5; D gene ambiguous. Trimming took off 9 bases at V and 0 bases at J, with 20 bases between the two ends. This CDR3 region has 16 residues. CDR1 and CDR2 (germline): LNHDA, SQIVND (reference sequence). This chain's CDR3 is CARPSNFGRNQETQYF. Written as DNA, the CDR3 is TGTGCCAGACCTTCGAATTTTGGGCGGAACCAAGAGACCCAGTACTTC. The full variable domain, in which reference TRBV19 and TRBJ2-5 provide the parts outside the CDR3, is DGGITQSPKYLFRKEGQNVTLSCEQNLNHDAMYWYRQDPGQGLRLIYYSQIVNDFQKGDIAEGYSVSREKKESFPLTVTSAQKNPTAFYLCARPSNFGRNQETQYFGPGTRLLVL.

The genes are TRBV30 and TRBJ2-1, with D tentatively TRBD1 (5 bases). V was trimmed by 3 bases and J by 12 bases, leaving 15 bases between them. The CDR3 is 12 amino acids. The germline V gene has CDR1 GTSNPN and CDR2 SVGIG (reference sequence). The CDR3 region has the DNA TGTGCCTGGAGCCCCCTCGCTAGGGGGCAGTTCTTC. This gives the protein CAWSPLARGQFF. Full variable domain (rest looked up from reference TRBV30 and TRBJ2-1): SQTIHQWPATLVQPVGSPLSLECTVEGTSNPNLYWYRQAAGRGLQLLFYSVGIGQISSEVPQNLSASRPQDRQFILSSKKLLLSDSGFYLCAWSPLARGQFFGPGTRLTVL.

The count of this clone is one. The chain employs TRBV7-8 and TRBJ1-5; D is perhaps TRBD1 (6 bases). Trimming removed 5 bases from V and 5 bases from J, with 13 bases in between. Germline V gene sequence: CDR1 SGHVS, CDR2 FQNEAQ. The CDR3 spans 14 residues. The CDR3 reads CASSDEQGYQPQHF. The CDR3 DNA sequence: TGTGCCAGCAGCGATGAACAGGGATATCAGCCCCAGCATTTT.

The chain links TRBV2 to TRBJ2-5, with 15 bases matching TRBD2. From germline, CDR1 is SNHLY and CDR2 FYNNEI. V lost 6 bases and J lost 4; bases outside the gene matches: 6. The CDR3 is made up of 16 amino acids. The CDR3 loop reads CASSRTSGGAGETQYF. Written as DNA, the CDR3 is TGTGCCAGCAGCCGGACTAGCGGGGGGGCCGGAGAGACCCAGTACTTC.

The CDR3 loop is CASSQVVSGPNYGYTF. DNA of the CDR3: TGCGCCAGCAGCCAAGTTGTCTCAGGCCCAAACTATGGCTACACCTTC. The chain has TRBV4-1 and TRBJ1-2, with D hard to call. CDR3 size: 16 residues. CDR1 and CDR2 from the germline V gene are MGHRA and YSYEKL. The V end lost 1 base, the J end lost 2 bases, and 14 bases lay between the germline ends.

The V gene is TRBV21-1, the J gene TRBJ1-2; the D call of TRBD1 is as the table states it, not checked on the DNA. TRBV21-1 is a documented pseudogene. This CDR3 is 16 amino acids long. The CDR3 bases are TGTGCCAGCAGCGGCTGGTCTGAGGGGGCTCTATATGGCTACACCTTC. This sequence encodes CASSGWSEGALYGYTF.

V is TRBV6-5 and J is TRBJ1-3, with 9 bases matching TRBD1. The CDR3 is 15 amino acids. The V gene end was trimmed by 2 bases and the J gene end by 7 bases; junction bases not matched to a gene: 6. The V gene's germline CDR1 is MNHEY and CDR2 SVGAGI. The CDR3 DNA sequence: TGTGCCAGCAGTTACCCGGGACAGGGATTCAACACCATATATTTT. It codes for CASSYPGQGFNTIYF.

This clone appeared a single time. The V and J genes are TRBV2 and TRBJ1-1; D is unclear. Germline V lookup: CDR1 SNHLY, CDR2 FYNNEI. V lost 6 bases and J 1 base, leaving 9 bases between the germline ends. The CDR3 contains 13 residues. The chain's CDR3 is CASRRQPNTEAFF. CDR3 DNA: TGTGCCAGCAGACGACAACCGAACACTGAAGCTTTCTTT.

The chain uses TRBV29-1 and TRBJ1-5, with a tentative D call TRBD1 (5 bases). Trimming took 4 bases from V and 4 from J, leaving 11 bases between them. This CDR3 spans 13 amino acids. CDR1 and CDR2 (germline): SQVTM, ANQGSEA. Here the CDR3 DNA reads TGCAGCGTTGCCAGGGAGTTGAATCAGCCCCAGCATTTT. It is translated as CSVARELNQPQHF.

The chain links TRBV19 to TRBJ1-2; TRBD1 is a possible D gene (6 bases). The germline V gene has CDR1 LNHDA and CDR2 SQIVND (reference sequence). CDR3 length: 12 residues. Between the trimmed V and J ends, which lost 5 bases and 5 bases, there was a span of 9 bases. The CDR3 bases are TGTGCCAGTAGTGACAGGCGGTATGGCTACACCTTC. Protein: CASSDRRYGYTF.

The chain carries TRBV4-3 and TRBJ2-7; D possibly corresponds to TRBD1 (5 bases). The CDR3 has 15 residues. From germline, CDR1 is LGHNA and CDR2 YSLEER. V lost 0 bases and J 3 bases, leaving 12 bases between the germline ends. This CDR3 is CASSQDEGANYEQYF. The CDR3 DNA follows: TGCGCCAGCAGCCAAGACGAAGGGGCGAACTACGAGCAGTACTTC.

V gene TRBV5-1 combines with J gene TRBJ1-6, with D unclear. The CDR3 is 16 residues long. V lost 0 bases to trimming and J lost 0 bases, with 7 bases between them. The V gene's germline CDR1 is SGHRS and CDR2 YFSETQ. This CDR3 reads CASSLAGSSYNSPLHF. The CDR3 DNA reads as TGCGCCAGCAGCTTGGCCGGGAGCTCCTATAATTCACCCCTCCACTTT.

The rearrangement joins TRBV2 to TRBJ2-5; 14 bases agree with TRBD2. The CDR3 covers 15 residues. Germline V gives CDR1 SNHLY, CDR2 FYNNEI. V lost 6 bases and J lost 4; bases outside the gene matches: 4. The CDR3: CASSGLAGGGETQYF. For the CDR3, the DNA is TGTGCCAGCAGCGGACTAGCGGGGGGAGGAGAGACCCAGTACTTC.

The chain has TRBV3-1 (or the pseudogene TRBV3-2) and TRBJ2-5; a possible D gene is TRBD2 (5 bases). The CDR3 runs to 14 residues. Between the trimmed V and J ends, which lost 1 base and 1 base, there was a span of 7 bases. Germline V gene lookup returns CDR1 LGHDT and CDR2 YNNKEL (reference sequence). The CDR3 DNA is TGTGCCAGCAGCCAAGCCGGGGTCCAAGAGACCCAGTACTTC. This translates into CASSQAGVQETQYF.

J is TRBJ2-2 and V is TRBV28; possibly TRBD1 or TRBD2 for D (5 bases each). Trimming removed 6 bases at V and 2 bases at J, with 16 bases between. From germline, CDR1 is MDHEN and CDR2 SYDVKM. The CDR3 consists of 16 residues. The CDR3 DNA is TGTGCCAGCAGCAAAACGGGACGGATTAACACCGGGGAGCTGTTTTTT. This sequence encodes CASSKTGRINTGELFF. Full variable domain (remainder filled in from reference TRBV28 and TRBJ2-2): DVKVTQSSRYLVKRTGEKVFLECVQDMDHENMFWYRQDPGLGLRLIYFSYDVKMKEKGDIPEGYSVSREKKERFSLILESASTNQTSMYLCASSKTGRINTGELFFGEGSRLTVL.

A word on this clone: This may arise from a read error, as a much more abundant clone is one base away. This same CDR3 is encoded by further DNA sequences in the sample. The chain joins TRBV6-4 to TRBJ2-1; TRBD1 agrees at 9 bases. V shed 0 bases and J 6 bases; nucleotides not matched to a gene: 0. Germline values: CDR1 MRHNA, CDR2 SNTAGT. The CDR3 length is 14 residues. In DNA, the CDR3 is TGTGCCAGCAGTGACTCGACAGGGGGCAATGAGCAGTTCTTC. It yields the protein CASSDSTGGNEQFF.